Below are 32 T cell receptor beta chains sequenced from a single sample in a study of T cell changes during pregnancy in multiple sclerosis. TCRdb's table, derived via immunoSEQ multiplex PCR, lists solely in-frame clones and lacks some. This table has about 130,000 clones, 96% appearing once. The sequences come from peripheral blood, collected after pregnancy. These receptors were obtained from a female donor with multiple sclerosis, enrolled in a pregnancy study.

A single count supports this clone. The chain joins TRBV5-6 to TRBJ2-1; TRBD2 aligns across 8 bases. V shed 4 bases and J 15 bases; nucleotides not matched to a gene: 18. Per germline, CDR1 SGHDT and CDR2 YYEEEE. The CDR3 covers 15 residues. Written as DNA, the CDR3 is TGTGCCAGCAGCGCGGTGCCGGGACTAGGAGGGATTCGGTTCTTC. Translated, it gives CASSAVPGLGGIRFF.

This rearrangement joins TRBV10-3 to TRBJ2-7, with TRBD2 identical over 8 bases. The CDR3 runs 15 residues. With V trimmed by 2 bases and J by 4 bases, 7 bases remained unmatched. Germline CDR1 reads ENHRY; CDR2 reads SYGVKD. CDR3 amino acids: CAISETRTSRYEQYF. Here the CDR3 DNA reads TGTGCCATCAGTGAGACCAGGACTAGCAGATACGAGCAGTACTTC.

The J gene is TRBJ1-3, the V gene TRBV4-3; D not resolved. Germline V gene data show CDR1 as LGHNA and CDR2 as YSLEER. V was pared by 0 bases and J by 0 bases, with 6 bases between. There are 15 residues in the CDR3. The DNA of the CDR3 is TGCGCCAGCAGCCAAGATCAGGACTCTGGAAACACCATATATTTT. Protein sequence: CASSQDQDSGNTIYF.

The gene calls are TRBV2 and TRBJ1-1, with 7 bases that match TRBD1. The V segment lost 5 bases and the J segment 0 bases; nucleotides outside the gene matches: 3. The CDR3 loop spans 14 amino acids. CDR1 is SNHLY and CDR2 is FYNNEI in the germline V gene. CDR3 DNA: TGTGCCAGCAGTAAGGGACAGCTGAACACTGAAGCTTTCTTT. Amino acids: CASSKGQLNTEAFF.

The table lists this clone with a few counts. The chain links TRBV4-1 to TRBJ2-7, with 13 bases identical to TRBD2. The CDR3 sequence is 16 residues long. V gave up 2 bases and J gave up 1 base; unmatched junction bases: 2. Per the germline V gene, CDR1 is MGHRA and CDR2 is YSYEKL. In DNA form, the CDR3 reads TGCGCCAGCAGCCAATTACTAGCGGGAGGGTCCTACGAGCAGTACTTC. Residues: CASSQLLAGGSYEQYF.

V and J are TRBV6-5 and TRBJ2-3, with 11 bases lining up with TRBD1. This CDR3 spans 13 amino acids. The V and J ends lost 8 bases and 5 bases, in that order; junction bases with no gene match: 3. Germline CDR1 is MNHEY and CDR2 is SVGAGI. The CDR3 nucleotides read TGTGCCAGCGGGACAGGGGGTGGAGATACGCAGTATTTT. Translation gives CASGTGGGDTQYF.

CDR3 in amino acids: CASSEYLGGGSGNTIYF. In DNA, the CDR3 is TGTGCCAGCAGTGAATATCTAGGCGGAGGCTCTGGAAACACCATATATTTT. This chain uses TRBV25-1 with TRBJ1-3; D unclear. Germline-derived CDR1 and CDR2 are MGHDK and SYGVNS. The CDR3 is 17 residues long. The V end was cut by 0 bases, the J end by 0 bases, with 12 bases between.

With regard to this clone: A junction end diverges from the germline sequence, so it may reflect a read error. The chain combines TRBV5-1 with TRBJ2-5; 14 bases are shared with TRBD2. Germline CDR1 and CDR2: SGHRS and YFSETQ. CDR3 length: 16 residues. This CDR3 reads CASNLLGTSGRETQYF. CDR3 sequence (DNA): TGCGCCAGCAACTTGCTCGGGACTAGCGGGAGAGAGACCCAGTACTTC.

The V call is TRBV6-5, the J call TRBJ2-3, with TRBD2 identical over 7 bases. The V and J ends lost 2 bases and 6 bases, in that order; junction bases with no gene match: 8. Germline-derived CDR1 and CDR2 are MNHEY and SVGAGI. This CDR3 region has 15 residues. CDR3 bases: TGTGCCAGCAGTTACGGCGCGGGGGTTTTGGATACGCAGTATTTT. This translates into CASSYGAGVLDTQYF.

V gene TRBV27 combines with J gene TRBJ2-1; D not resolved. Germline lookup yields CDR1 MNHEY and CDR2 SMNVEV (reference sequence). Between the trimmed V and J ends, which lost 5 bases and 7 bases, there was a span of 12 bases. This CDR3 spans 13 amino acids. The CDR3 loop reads CASSHYGRNEQFF. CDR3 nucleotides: TGTGCCAGCAGTCATTATGGCAGAAATGAGCAGTTCTTC.

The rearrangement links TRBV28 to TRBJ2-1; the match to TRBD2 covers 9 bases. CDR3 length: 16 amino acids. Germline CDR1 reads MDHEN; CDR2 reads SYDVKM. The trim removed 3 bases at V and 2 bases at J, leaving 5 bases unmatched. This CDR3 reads CASSFRTSVTYNEQFF. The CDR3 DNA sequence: TGTGCCAGCAGTTTCAGGACTAGCGTAACCTACAATGAGCAGTTCTTC.

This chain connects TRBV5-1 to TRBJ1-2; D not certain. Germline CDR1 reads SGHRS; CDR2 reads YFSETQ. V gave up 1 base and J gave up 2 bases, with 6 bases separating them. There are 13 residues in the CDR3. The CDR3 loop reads CASSLRVNYGYTF. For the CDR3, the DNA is TGCGCCAGCAGCTTGAGAGTCAACTATGGCTACACCTTC.

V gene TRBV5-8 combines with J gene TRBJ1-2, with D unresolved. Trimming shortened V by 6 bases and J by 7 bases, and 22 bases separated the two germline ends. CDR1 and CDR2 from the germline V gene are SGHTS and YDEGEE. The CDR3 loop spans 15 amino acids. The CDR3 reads CASILTGSTPAGYTF. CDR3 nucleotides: TGTGCCAGCATCCTGACGGGGTCTACCCCGGCTGGCTACACCTTC.

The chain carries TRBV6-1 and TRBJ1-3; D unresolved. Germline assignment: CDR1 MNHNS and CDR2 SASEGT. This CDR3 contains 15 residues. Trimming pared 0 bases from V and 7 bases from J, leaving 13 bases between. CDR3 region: CASSEANGVWNTIYF. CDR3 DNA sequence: TGTGCCAGCAGTGAAGCTAACGGGGTTTGGAACACCATATATTTT.

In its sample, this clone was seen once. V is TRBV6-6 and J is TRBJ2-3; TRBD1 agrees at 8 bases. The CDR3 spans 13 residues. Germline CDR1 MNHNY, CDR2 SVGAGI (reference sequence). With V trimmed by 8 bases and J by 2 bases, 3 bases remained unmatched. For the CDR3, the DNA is TGTGCCAGCCTGGGACAGGACACAGATACGCAGTATTTT. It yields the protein CASLGQDTDTQYF.

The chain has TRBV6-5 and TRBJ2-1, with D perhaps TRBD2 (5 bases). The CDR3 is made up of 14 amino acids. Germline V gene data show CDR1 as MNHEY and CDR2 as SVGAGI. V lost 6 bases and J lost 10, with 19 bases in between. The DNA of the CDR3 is TGTGCCAGCAGCTTGGCCGGGGTCTCAACCGAGCAGTTCTTC. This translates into CASSLAGVSTEQFF.

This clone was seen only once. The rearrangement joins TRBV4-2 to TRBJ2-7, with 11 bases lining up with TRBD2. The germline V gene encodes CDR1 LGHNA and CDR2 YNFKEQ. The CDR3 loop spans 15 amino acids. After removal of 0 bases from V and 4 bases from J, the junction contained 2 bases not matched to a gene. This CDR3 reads CASSQDRTSGYEQYF. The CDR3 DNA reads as TGTGCCAGCAGCCAAGATCGGACTAGCGGGTACGAGCAGTACTTC.

Here the CDR3 reads CASSPPQGVGTEAFF. In nucleotides, the CDR3 is TGTGCCAGCTCACCACCGCAGGGGGTGGGCACTGAAGCTTTCTTT. This chain joins TRBV18 and TRBJ1-1; 7 bases are shared with TRBD1. With 0 bases clipped from V and 4 bases from J, the junction kept 5 bases outside the gene matches. Germline V lookup: CDR1 KGHSH, CDR2 LQKENI. This CDR3 has 15 amino acids.

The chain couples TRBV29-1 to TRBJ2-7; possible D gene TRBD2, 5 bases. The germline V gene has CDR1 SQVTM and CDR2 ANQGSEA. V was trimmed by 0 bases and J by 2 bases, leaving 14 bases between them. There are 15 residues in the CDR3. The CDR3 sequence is CSVEDGPPGTYEQYF. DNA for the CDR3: TGCAGCGTTGAAGATGGCCCGCCGGGGACCTACGAGCAGTACTTC.

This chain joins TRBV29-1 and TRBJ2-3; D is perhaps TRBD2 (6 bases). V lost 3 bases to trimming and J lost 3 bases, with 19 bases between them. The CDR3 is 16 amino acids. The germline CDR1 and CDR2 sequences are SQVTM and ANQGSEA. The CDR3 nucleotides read TGCAGCGTTGAGGGACTGACTAGAGGAACAACAGATACGCAGTATTTT. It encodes CSVEGLTRGTTDTQYF.

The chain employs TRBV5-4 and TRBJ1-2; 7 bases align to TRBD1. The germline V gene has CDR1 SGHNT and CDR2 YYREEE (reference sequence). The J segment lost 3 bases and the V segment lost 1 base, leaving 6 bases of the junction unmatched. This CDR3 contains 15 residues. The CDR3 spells CASSLLAQGHYGYTF. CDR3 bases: TGTGCCAGCAGCTTGCTGGCACAGGGGCACTATGGCTACACCTTC. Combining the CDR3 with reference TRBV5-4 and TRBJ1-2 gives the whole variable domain ETGVTQSPTHLIKTRGQQVTLRCSSQSGHNTVSWYQQALGQGPQFIFQYYREEENGRGNFPPRFSGLQFPNYSSELNVNALELDDSALYLCASSLLAQGHYGYTFGSGTRLTVV.

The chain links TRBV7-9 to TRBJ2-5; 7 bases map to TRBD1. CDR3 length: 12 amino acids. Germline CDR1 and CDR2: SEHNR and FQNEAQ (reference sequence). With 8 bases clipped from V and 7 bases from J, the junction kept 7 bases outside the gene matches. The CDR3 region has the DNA TGTGCCAGCGTAGGGGGCCCGGGGACCCAGTACTTC. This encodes CASVGGPGTQYF. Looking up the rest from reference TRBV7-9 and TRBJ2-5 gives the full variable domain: DTGVSQNPRHKITKRGQNVTFRCDPISEHNRLYWYRQTLGQGPEFLTYFQNEAQLEKSRLLSDRFSAERPKGSFSTLEIQRTEQGDSAMYLCASVGGPGTQYFGPGTRLLVL.

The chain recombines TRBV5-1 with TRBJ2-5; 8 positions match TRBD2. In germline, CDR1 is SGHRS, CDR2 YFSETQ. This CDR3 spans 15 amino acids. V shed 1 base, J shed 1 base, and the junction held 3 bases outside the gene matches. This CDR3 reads CASSLTSGIQETQYF. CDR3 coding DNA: TGCGCCAGCAGCTTGACTAGCGGAATCCAAGAGACCCAGTACTTC.

This CDR3 is CASSIRGGVYNEQFF. For the CDR3, the DNA is TGTGCCAGTAGTATTAGGGGCGGGGTATACAATGAGCAGTTCTTC. The V gene is TRBV19, the J gene TRBJ2-1; D might be TRBD2 (6 bases). The V end lost 3 bases, the J end lost 4 bases, and 13 bases lay between the germline ends. CDR3 length equals 15 residues. Germline loops: CDR1 LNHDA, CDR2 SQIVND (reference sequence).

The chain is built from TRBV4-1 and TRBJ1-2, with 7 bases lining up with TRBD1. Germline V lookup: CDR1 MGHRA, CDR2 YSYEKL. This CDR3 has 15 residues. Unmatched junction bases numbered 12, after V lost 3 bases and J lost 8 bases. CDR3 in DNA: TGCGCCAGCAGCCAGCCCCCGGGACAGCGAAGGGGCTACACCTTC. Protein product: CASSQPPGQRRGYTF.

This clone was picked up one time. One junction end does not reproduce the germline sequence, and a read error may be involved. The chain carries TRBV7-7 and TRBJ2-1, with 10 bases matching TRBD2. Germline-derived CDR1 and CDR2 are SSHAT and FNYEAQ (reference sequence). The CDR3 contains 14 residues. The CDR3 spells CASSLAGGVDEQFF. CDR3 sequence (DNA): TGTGCTAGCAGCTTAGCGGGAGGCGTGGATGAGCAGTTCTTC.

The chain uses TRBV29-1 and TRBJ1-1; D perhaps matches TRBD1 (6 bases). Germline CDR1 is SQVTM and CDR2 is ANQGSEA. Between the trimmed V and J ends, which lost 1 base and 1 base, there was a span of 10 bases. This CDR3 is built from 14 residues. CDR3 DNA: TGCAGCGTTGAAGGGACAGCCGAGAACACTGAAGCTTTCTTT. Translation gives CSVEGTAENTEAFF.

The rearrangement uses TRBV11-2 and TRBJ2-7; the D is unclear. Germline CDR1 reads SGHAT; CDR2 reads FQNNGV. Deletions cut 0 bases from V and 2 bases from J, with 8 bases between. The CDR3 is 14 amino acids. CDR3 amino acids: CASSLDRNTYEQYF. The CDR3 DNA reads TGTGCCAGCAGCTTAGACAGGAACACCTACGAGCAGTACTTC.

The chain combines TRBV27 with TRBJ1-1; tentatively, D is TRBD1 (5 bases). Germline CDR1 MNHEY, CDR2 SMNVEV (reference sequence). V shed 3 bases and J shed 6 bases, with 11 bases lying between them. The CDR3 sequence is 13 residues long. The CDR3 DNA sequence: TGTGCCAGCAGTTTGTCAGGGTTCGCTGAAGCTTTCTTT. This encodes CASSLSGFAEAFF.

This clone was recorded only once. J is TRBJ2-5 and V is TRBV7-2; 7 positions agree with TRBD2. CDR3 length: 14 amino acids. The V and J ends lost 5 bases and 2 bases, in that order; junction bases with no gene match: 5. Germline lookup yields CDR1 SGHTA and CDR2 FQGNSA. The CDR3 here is CASSPTSAQETQYF. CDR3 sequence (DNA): TGTGCCAGCAGCCCAACTAGCGCGCAAGAGACCCAGTACTTC. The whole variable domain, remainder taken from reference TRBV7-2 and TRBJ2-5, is GAGVSQSPSNKVTEKGKDVELRCDPISGHTALYWYRQSLGQGLEFLIYFQGNSAPDKSGLPSDRFSAERTGGSVSTLTIQRTQQEDSAVYLCASSPTSAQETQYFGPGTRLLVL.

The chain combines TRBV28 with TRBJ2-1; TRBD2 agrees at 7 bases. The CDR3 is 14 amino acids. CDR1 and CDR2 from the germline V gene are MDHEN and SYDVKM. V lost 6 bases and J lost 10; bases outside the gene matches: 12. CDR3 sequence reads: CASRTAGSPSEQFF. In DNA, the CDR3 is TGTGCCAGCAGGACAGCGGGGTCCCCCAGCGAGCAGTTCTTC.

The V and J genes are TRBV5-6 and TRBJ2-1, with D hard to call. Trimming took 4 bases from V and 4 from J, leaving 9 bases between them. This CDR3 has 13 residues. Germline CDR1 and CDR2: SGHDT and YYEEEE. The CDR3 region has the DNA TGTGCCAGCAGCCGTAGCCGGTACAATGAGCAGTTCTTC. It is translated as CASSRSRYNEQFF.